This T cell receptor beta chain is drawn from a study of OX40 agonist ivuxolimab in advanced cancers. Profiling relied on immunoSEQ multiplex PCR, and the TCRdb table lists in-frame clones only, not all of them. The profile shows tens of thousands of clones, around four fifths of them singletons. With respect to this clone: What it recognizes is unknown.

Findings of the study overall: Expanded clones were, on average, more numerous among CD8+ T cells than CD4+.

Germline CDR1 LNHDA, CDR2 SQIVND (reference sequence). J lost 3 bases, V lost 5 bases, and 6 bases had no gene match. The CDR3 sequence is 14 residues long. The chain carries TRBV19 and TRBJ1-1, with 7 bases matching TRBD1. The sample in question was CD4+ or CD8+ T cells sorted from blood, obtained in a trial of the OX40 agonist ivuxolimab. The sequence was collected from an adult with an advanced solid tumor such as melanoma, head and neck, liver or kidney cancer. This chain's CDR3 is CASSQRGRDTEAFF. The CDR3 nucleotides are TGTGCCAGTAGTCAGAGGGGGCGAGACACTGAAGCTTTCTTT.